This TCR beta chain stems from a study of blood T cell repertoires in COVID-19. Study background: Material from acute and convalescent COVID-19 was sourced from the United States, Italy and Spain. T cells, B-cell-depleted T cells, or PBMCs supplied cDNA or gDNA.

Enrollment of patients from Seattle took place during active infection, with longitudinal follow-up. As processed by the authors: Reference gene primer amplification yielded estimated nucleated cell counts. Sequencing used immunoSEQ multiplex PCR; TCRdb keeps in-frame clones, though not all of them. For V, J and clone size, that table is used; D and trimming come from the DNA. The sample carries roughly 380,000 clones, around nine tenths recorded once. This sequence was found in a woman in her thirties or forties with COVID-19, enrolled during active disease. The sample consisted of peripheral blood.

CDR3: CASSLQTGTESNYGYTF. The CDR3 DNA is TGTGCCAGCAGCTTACAAACCGGGACAGAAAGTAACTATGGCTACACCTTC. The chain links TRBV7-9 to TRBJ1-2; the match to TRBD1 covers 7 bases. Germline lookup yields CDR1 SEHNR and CDR2 FQNEAQ (reference sequence). This CDR3 spans 17 amino acids. V shed 2 bases and J 1 base; nucleotides not matched to a gene: 10.